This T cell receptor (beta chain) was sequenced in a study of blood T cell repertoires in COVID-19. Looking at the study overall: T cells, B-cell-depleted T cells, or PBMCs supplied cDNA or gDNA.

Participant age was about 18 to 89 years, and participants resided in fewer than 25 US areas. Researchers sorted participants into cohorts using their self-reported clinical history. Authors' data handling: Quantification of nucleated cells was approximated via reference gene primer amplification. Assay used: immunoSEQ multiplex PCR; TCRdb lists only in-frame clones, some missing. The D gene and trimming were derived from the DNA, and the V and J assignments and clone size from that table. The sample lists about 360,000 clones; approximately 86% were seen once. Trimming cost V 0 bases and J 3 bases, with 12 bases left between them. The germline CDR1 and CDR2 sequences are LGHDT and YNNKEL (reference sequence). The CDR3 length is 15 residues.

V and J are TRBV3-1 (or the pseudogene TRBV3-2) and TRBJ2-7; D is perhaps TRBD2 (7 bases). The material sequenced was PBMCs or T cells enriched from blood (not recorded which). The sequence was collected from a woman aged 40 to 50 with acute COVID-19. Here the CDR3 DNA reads TGTGCCAGCAGCCAAGAATCCGGGGGGCACTACGAGCAGTACTTC. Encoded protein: CASSQESGGHYEQYF.